This record looks at one TCR beta chain sequence and its context. Its specificity is not known. The sample comes from a study of chemoradiotherapy in HPV16-positive cancers. Study outcomes and limitations: HPV-responsive T-cell expansion during chemoradiotherapy was linked to improved recurrence-free survival in HPV16-positive patients. Non-HPV-specific T cells did not expand in tumors during treatment, whereas candidate HPV-specific clones and E7-related motifs did.

Repertoires were sampled repeatedly during chemoradiotherapy. Sequencing was performed with immunoSEQ multiplex PCR; in TCRdb, only in-frame clones are kept and a portion is missing. The sample lists approximately 12,000 clones, around nine tenths occurring once. The TCR was taken from a human donor with HPV-associated anogenital cancer. Sequences were derived from blood, sampled from a patient who underwent chemoradiotherapy.

CDR3 sequence reads: CASSEVRLNGYTF. The CDR3 nucleotides are TGTGCCAGCAGTGAAGTAAGGCTTAATGGCTACACCTTC. V is TRBV2 and J is TRBJ1-2; no clear D. CDR1 and CDR2 (germline): SNHLY, FYNNEI. V dropped 1 base and J dropped 6 bases, with 9 bases sitting between them. This CDR3 has 13 residues.